These 11 T cell receptor beta chains share one sample of origin, sequenced in a study of CD8 T cells in ankylosing spondylitis (dated by TCRdb to about 2017). Points the paper makes about the study in general: A TCR beta motif of roughly 8 highly homologous amino acid variants appeared characteristic of blood from ankylosing spondylitis patients.

To prepare the library, 5' RACE was applied. Sequencing used an Illumina HiSeq 2500. TCRdb passed the public sequencing reads through fastp at Q25 and MiXCR, retaining productive beta sequences. Here each entry gathers all rows of one CDR3 protein and keeps the most common genes and DNA. This sample holds about 840,000 distinct CDR3 sequences; 12% were observed only once. Approximately 0.51% of the sample is in the top ten clones. Which antigens these TCRs recognize remains unknown. Material for sequencing was blood, either unsorted or a sorted T cell fraction (not recorded which). Receptor source: a male donor with ankylosing spondylitis.

This clonotype was observed a handful of times. The rearrangement joins TRBV10-3 to TRBJ2-5, with 11 nucleotides matching TRBD2. The CDR3 contains 18 residues. Germline values: CDR1 ENHRY, CDR2 SYGVKD. The V and J ends lost 0 bases and 4 bases, in that order; junction bases with no gene match: 10. The CDR3, as DNA: TGTGCCATCAGTGAGTCGATAACTAGCGGGAGATGGGGAGAGACCCAGTACTTC. Its protein product is CAISESITSGRWGETQYF.

V and J are TRBV20-1 and TRBJ1-1; D is ambiguous. The germline V gene encodes CDR1 DFQATT and CDR2 SNEGSKA (reference sequence). The CDR3 consists of 12 residues. Trimming removed 4 bases at V and 0 bases at J, with 6 bases between. CDR3: CSAKVLNTEAFF. CDR3 in DNA: TGCAGTGCTAAGGTCCTGAACACTGAAGCTTTCTTT.

This chain uses TRBV29-1 with TRBJ2-2; 11 nucleotides match TRBD1. This CDR3 comprises 15 residues. CDR1 is SQVTM, CDR2 ANQGSEA, per germline. V was clipped by 7 bases and J by 7 bases; unmatched bases: 11. CDR3 protein: CSAYGTGGEGGELFF. As DNA, the CDR3 is TGCAGCGCCTACGGGACAGGGGGGGAAGGCGGGGAGCTGTTTTTT.

In this sample, this clonotype turned up a few times. V gene TRBV20-1 combines with J gene TRBJ2-1; D not certain. Germline V gives CDR1 DFQATT, CDR2 SNEGSKA (reference sequence). The CDR3 covers 14 residues. Trimming shortened V by 3 bases and J by 7 bases, and 16 bases separated the two germline ends. The CDR3 here is CSARRSYRANEQFF. CDR3 bases: TGCAGTGCTAGGCGTTCTTACCGGGCTAATGAGCAGTTCTTC.

There are a few counts of this clonotype. The J gene is TRBJ1-2, the V gene TRBV5-1; possible D gene TRBD1, 5 bases. Germline loops: CDR1 SGHRS, CDR2 YFSETQ. The CDR3 runs 14 residues. The V and J ends lost 4 bases and 2 bases respectively, with 12 bases between them. The CDR3 sequence: CASSDPEGNYGYTF. Written as DNA, the CDR3 is TGCGCCAGCAGCGATCCTGAGGGGAACTATGGCTACACCTTC.

This clonotype was observed a few times. The CDR3, as DNA: TGTGCCAGCACTACCGGGACAGGGTCGATTTCGAACACCGGGGAGCTGTTTTTT. This gives the protein CASTTGTGSISNTGELFF. The V and J genes are TRBV6-1 and TRBJ2-2, with 9 nucleotides matching TRBD1. The germline V gene has CDR1 MNHNS and CDR2 SASEGT. This CDR3 contains 18 residues. The V gene end was trimmed by 7 bases and the J gene end by 0 bases; junction bases not matched to a gene: 12.

In this sample, this clonotype turned up many times. The V gene is TRBV20-1, the J gene TRBJ2-1, with 10 bases identical to TRBD2. The V gene end was trimmed by 4 bases and the J gene end by 2 bases; junction bases not matched to a gene: 2. The germline gives CDR1 DFQATT, CDR2 SNEGSKA (reference sequence). The CDR3 contains 14 residues. The CDR3 region is CSAIAGGPYNEQFF. DNA of the CDR3: TGCAGTGCTATAGCGGGGGGCCCCTACAATGAGCAGTTCTTC.

This clonotype came up a few times. The chain couples TRBV5-1 to TRBJ1-2, with 9 bases matching TRBD1. CDR3 length: 14 amino acids. The germline V gene has CDR1 SGHRS and CDR2 YFSETQ. The trim removed 7 bases at V and 4 bases at J, leaving 8 bases unmatched. CDR3 in DNA: TGCGCCAGCGGGGACAGGGAACGTAGCTATGGCTACACCTTC. This encodes CASGDRERSYGYTF.

There are a few counts of this clonotype. The chain links TRBV20-1 to TRBJ2-5; 9 nucleotides line up with TRBD1. CDR3 length equals 13 residues. V was clipped by 5 bases and J by 1 base; unmatched bases: 2. Germline values: CDR1 DFQATT, CDR2 SNEGSKA (reference sequence). The CDR3 DNA follows: TGCAGTGCTGAACAGGGGGCCCAAGAGACCCAGTACTTC. It is translated as CSAEQGAQETQYF.

This clonotype was counted between two and nine times. The rearrangement uses TRBV14 and TRBJ2-2; D perhaps matches TRBD1 (6 bases). The germline V gene encodes CDR1 SGHDN and CDR2 FVKESK. The CDR3 is made up of 15 amino acids. V was clipped by 2 bases and J by 6 bases, with 13 bases between them. This CDR3 is CASSQYRVPPGELFF. The CDR3 bases are TGTGCCAGCAGCCAATACAGGGTTCCACCCGGGGAGCTGTTTTTT.

This clonotype was observed a handful of times. The gene calls are TRBV10-3 and TRBJ1-1; possible D gene TRBD1, 5 bases. CDR1 and CDR2 from the germline V gene are ENHRY and SYGVKD. The CDR3 runs to 13 residues. V was pared by 4 bases and J by 6 bases, with 12 bases between. The CDR3 DNA follows: TGTGCCATCAGTGGCACCGGGGGGGCTGAAGCTTTCTTT. Its protein product is CAISGTGGAEAFF.